One sample yielded the 21 T cell receptor beta chains listed below, sequenced in a study of T cell responses to AZD1222 COVID-19 vaccine. Using immunoSEQ multiplex PCR, the repertoire was profiled, and TCRdb retains in-frame clones only, with some absent. Of more than 95,000 clones listed, approximately 86% were seen once; the top ten hold roughly 3.3%. The source material was peripheral blood, sampled 28 days after the second dose of the MenACWY control vaccine. The source of these receptors is an adult who received the MenACWY meningococcal vaccine as a control.

This clone was seen only a few times. The chain recombines TRBV3-1 (or the pseudogene TRBV3-2) with TRBJ1-5, with D tentatively TRBD1 (5 bases). The CDR3 is 18 residues long. The germline gives CDR1 LGHDT, CDR2 YNNKEL (reference sequence). V was trimmed by 1 base and J by 0 bases, leaving 16 bases between them. DNA for the CDR3: TGTGCCAGCAGCCAAGCGGGAGGGGCGGGATATAGCAATCAGCCCCAGCATTTT. Residues: CASSQAGGAGYSNQPQHF.

V and J are TRBV7-9 and TRBJ2-7; D call uncertain. The V end lost 4 bases, the J end lost 8 bases, and 9 bases lay between the germline ends. The V gene's germline CDR1 is SEHNR and CDR2 FQNEAQ (reference sequence). The CDR3 spans 11 residues. CDR3 sequence: CASSSLAQQYF. The CDR3, as DNA: TGTGCCAGCAGCTCCTTAGCCCAGCAGTACTTC. The full variable domain, rest sourced from reference TRBV7-9 and TRBJ2-7, is DTGVSQNPRHKITKRGQNVTFRCDPISEHNRLYWYRQTLGQGPEFLTYFQNEAQLEKSRLLSDRFSAERPKGSFSTLEIQRTEQGDSAMYLCASSSLAQQYFGPGTRLTVT.

The chain has TRBV27 and TRBJ1-2; D is ambiguous. The ends were cut back, 2 bases at V and 7 bases at J, with 20 bases in the middle. CDR1 is MNHEY, CDR2 SMNVEV, per germline (reference sequence). The CDR3 has 16 residues. This CDR3 reads CASSLTPPVPRGGYTF. CDR3 sequence (DNA): TGTGCCAGCAGTTTAACCCCCCCGGTGCCTCGAGGTGGCTACACCTTC.

This chain connects TRBV10-1 to TRBJ2-1; tentatively, D is TRBD1 (7 bases). V was clipped by 0 bases and J by 9 bases, with 18 bases between them. CDR1 is WNHNN and CDR2 is SYGVQD in the germline V gene (reference sequence). This CDR3 contains 16 residues. This chain's CDR3 is CASSESYPGGTSEQFF. In nucleotides, the CDR3 is TGCGCCAGCAGTGAGTCTTATCCAGGGGGGACCAGTGAGCAGTTCTTC.

This chain uses TRBV6-5 with TRBJ2-7; 8 nucleotides line up with TRBD1. Germline CDR1 is MNHEY and CDR2 is SVGAGI. The junction had 12 bases not matched to a gene; V was cut back by 7 bases and J by 7 bases. CDR3 length equals 14 residues. The CDR3 region has the DNA TGTGCCAGCACCCTGCGCGGCAGGGGGCTTGAGCAGTACTTC. Its protein is CASTLRGRGLEQYF.

The chain combines TRBV7-9 with TRBJ2-2; weak D call: TRBD1 (6 bases). The V end lost 4 bases, the J end lost 0 bases, and 9 bases lay between the germline ends. CDR3 length: 15 residues. Germline CDR1 SEHNR, CDR2 FQNEAQ (reference sequence). As DNA, the CDR3 is TGTGCCAGCAGCTCAGGGACACCGAACACCGGGGAGCTGTTTTTT. Protein product: CASSSGTPNTGELFF.

The chain carries TRBV3-1 (or the pseudogene TRBV3-2) and TRBJ1-1, with TRBD1 matching 7 bases. With V trimmed by 4 bases and J by 0 bases, 5 bases remained unmatched. The length of the CDR3 is 15 residues. The germline V gene encodes CDR1 LGHDT and CDR2 YNNKEL (reference sequence). CDR3 sequence reads: CASSPRQGMNTEAFF. In DNA, the CDR3 is TGTGCCAGCAGCCCTCGACAGGGAATGAACACTGAAGCTTTCTTT.

This clone came up a few times. V is TRBV6-4 and J is TRBJ2-3; 13 nucleotides match TRBD2. The length of the CDR3 is 16 residues. CDR1 and CDR2 from the germline V gene are MRHNA and SNTAGT. With V trimmed by 3 bases and J by 1 base, 1 base remained unmatched. The CDR3 nucleotides are TGTGCCAGCAGTGAAACTAGCGGGGGGGGCACAGATACGCAGTATTTT. This gives the protein CASSETSGGGTDTQYF.

This clone has just a few counts. The gene calls are TRBV28 and TRBJ1-6; 8 nucleotides align to TRBD1. V was pared by 3 bases and J by 9 bases, with 4 bases of the junction left unmatched. The CDR3 is made up of 14 amino acids. Germline V gene lookup returns CDR1 MDHEN and CDR2 SYDVKM. The CDR3 spells CASSLETGVSPLHF. The CDR3 coding sequence is TGTGCCAGCAGTTTGGAGACAGGGGTTTCACCCCTCCACTTT.

The chain links TRBV3-1 (or the pseudogene TRBV3-2) to TRBJ1-1; the match to TRBD1 covers 9 bases. Germline CDR1 reads LGHDT; CDR2 reads YNNKEL (reference sequence). The CDR3 extends over 13 amino acids. The ends lost 6 bases at V and 11 bases at J; junction bases unmatched: 10. The CDR3 coding sequence is TGTGCCAGCAGTCGATCATCCGGGACAGGGGCTTTCTTT. As protein: CASSRSSGTGAFF.

This clone was counted only a few times. This rearrangement joins TRBV4-2 to TRBJ1-2; TRBD1 matches at 10 bases. Germline CDR1 is LGHNA and CDR2 is YNFKEQ. V shed 1 base, J shed 3 bases, and the junction held 8 bases outside the gene matches. This CDR3 comprises 17 residues. The CDR3 spells CASSQVEGQGMDYGYTF. In nucleotides, the CDR3 is TGTGCCAGCAGCCAAGTTGAGGGACAGGGGATGGACTATGGCTACACCTTC.

The genes are TRBV6-5 and TRBJ1-6; 10 bases fit TRBD1. V was clipped by 6 bases and J by 9 bases; unmatched bases: 8. The CDR3 is 15 amino acids. CDR1 is MNHEY, CDR2 SVGAGI, per germline. The CDR3 region is CASSLGQGVSSPLHF. The DNA of the CDR3 is TGTGCCAGCAGCCTTGGACAGGGGGTGTCTTCACCCCTCCACTTT.

This chain links TRBV5-1 with TRBJ2-5, with 10 bases that match TRBD2. Germline V gene lookup returns CDR1 SGHRS and CDR2 YFSETQ. The CDR3 runs 15 residues. V trimming: 2 bases; J trimming: 4 bases; junction bases outside the gene matches: 5. The CDR3 bases are TGCGCCAGCAGCTTTAGCGGGGGGCCTCGAGAGACCCAGTACTTC. It codes for CASSFSGGPRETQYF.

This clone was observed once. The chain uses TRBV7-6 and TRBJ1-2, with D tentatively TRBD1 (6 bases). The CDR3 runs to 16 residues. CDR1 SGHVS and CDR2 FNYEAQ come from the germline V gene. V lost 0 bases and J lost 3, with 14 bases in between. The CDR3 loop is CASSLARWGLDYGYTF. DNA of the CDR3: TGTGCCAGCAGCTTAGCGCGATGGGGGCTGGACTATGGCTACACCTTC.

The count of this clone is one. This chain connects TRBV10-1 to TRBJ2-3; tentative D call: TRBD1 (5 bases). CDR1 is WNHNN, CDR2 SYGVQD, per germline (reference sequence). The CDR3 sequence is 18 residues long. Trimming pared 3 bases from V and 7 bases from J, leaving 26 bases between. The CDR3 here is CASSDPTGKGFGRNTQYF. The CDR3 DNA reads TGCGCCAGCAGTGACCCAACCGGCAAGGGGTTCGGACGGAATACGCAGTATTTT.

This sequence joins TRBV6-5 and TRBJ2-1; D not resolved. V was cut by 8 bases and J by 0 bases, with 11 bases left in between. Germline CDR1 reads MNHEY; CDR2 reads SVGAGI. The CDR3 is 14 residues long. The CDR3 sequence: CASQTLSSYNEQFF. The CDR3 DNA is TGTGCCAGCCAGACTCTCAGCTCCTACAATGAGCAGTTCTTC.

J is TRBJ2-2 and V is TRBV11-2; a possible D gene is TRBD1 (6 bases). This CDR3 has 17 residues. V was cut by 5 bases and J by 6 bases, with 22 bases left in between. Per germline, CDR1 SGHAT and CDR2 FQNNGV. CDR3 loop: CASSAMGFQGIAGELFF. CDR3 sequence (DNA): TGTGCCAGCAGCGCCATGGGCTTTCAGGGGATCGCCGGGGAGCTGTTTTTT.

The chain couples TRBV7-2 to TRBJ2-7, with D perhaps assigned TRBD1 or TRBD2 (6 bases each). Germline CDR1 is SGHTA and CDR2 is FQGNSA. V lost 3 bases and J 1 base, leaving 13 bases between the germline ends. The CDR3 loop spans 15 amino acids. Here the CDR3 reads CASSLRDTQSYEQYF. CDR3 nucleotides: TGTGCCAGCAGCTTGCGGGACACCCAATCCTACGAGCAGTACTTC.

The chain carries TRBV6-5 and TRBJ2-3; 8 nucleotides match TRBD1. This CDR3 is built from 14 residues. The V gene end was trimmed by 5 bases and the J gene end by 2 bases; junction bases not matched to a gene: 3. The V gene's germline CDR1 is MNHEY and CDR2 SVGAGI. CDR3 sequence: CASSPDRDTDTQYF. DNA of the CDR3: TGTGCCAGCAGTCCGGACAGGGACACAGATACGCAGTATTTT.

This chain links TRBV7-3 with TRBJ2-7; D ambiguous. V was trimmed by 2 bases and J by 4 bases, leaving 9 bases between them. Germline V gene sequence: CDR1 SGHTA, CDR2 FQGTGA. The length of the CDR3 is 13 residues. Written as DNA, the CDR3 is TGTGCCAGCAGCTTACTGGCCGGATACGAGCAGTACTTC. As protein: CASSLLAGYEQYF.

The rearrangement uses TRBV7-6 and TRBJ1-2; no clear D gene. The germline V gene has CDR1 SGHVS and CDR2 FNYEAQ. The CDR3 length is 15 residues. V was clipped by 5 bases and J by 0 bases, with 13 bases between them. CDR3 sequence reads: CASSANSHSNYGYTF. The CDR3 DNA is TGTGCCAGCAGCGCAAACAGCCACTCTAACTATGGCTACACCTTC.